The rows below give T cell receptor beta chains drawn from one sample of a study of cytomegalovirus exposure and HLA in healthy donors. This table comes from immunoSEQ multiplex PCR, and its TCRdb copy is limited to in-frame clones, with some not included. The data contain 150,000 to 170,000 clones, 80% of them seen just once; the ten biggest clones take up 5.6%. The specimen was PBMCs. Receptors originate from a woman between 35 and 50 years old in good health and CMV-seropositive. Each CDR3 is given with its conserved first and last residue. The order of the fields is D gene, J gene, V gene, CDR3 protein. D genes are given only for firm matches.

NA,TRBJ2-2,TRBV28,CASMNEDRNTGELFF
NA,TRBJ1-1,TRBV19,CASSIDRATEAFF
TRBD2,TRBJ2-5,TRBV27,CASSDLAGRTDRQETQYF
NA,TRBJ2-7,TRBV5-8,CASSLGWDTYEQYF
TRBD2,TRBJ2-3,TRBV27,CASRALRGRATDTQYF
NA,TRBJ1-3,TRBV9,CASSARDIRSGNTIYF
NA,TRBJ1-1,TRBV6-5,CASSYATGNTEAFF
NA,TRBJ2-2,TRBV2,CASSEDSGGTGELFF
NA,TRBJ2-3,TRBV11-3,CASRGGTLSTDTQYF
NA,TRBJ2-1,TRBV11-3,CASSLPRGGGEQFF
TRBD2,TRBJ2-6,TRBV19,CASSMWREAASHGANVLTF
TRBD2,TRBJ2-7,TRBV10-2,CASSESSGREYF
NA,TRBJ2-7,TRBV9,CASSVGQAGSYEQYF
TRBD1,TRBJ2-1,TRBV5-1,CASSDTGGPYNEQFF
NA,TRBJ1-1,TRBV5-1,CASSLAIGQNTEAFF
NA,TRBJ1-1,TRBV18,CASSLSGGNTEAFF
TRBD1,TRBJ2-2,TRBV11-2,CASTYPGQGTGELFF
TRBD2,TRBJ2-5,TRBV5-1,CASSGRIAGNQETQYF
NA,TRBJ2-7,TRBV14,CASSHAGGNEQYF
TRBD1,TRBJ1-2,TRBV27,CASSFGQGDYGYTF
TRBD1,TRBJ1-3,TRBV7-9,CASSTGTGPGNTIYF
NA,TRBJ2-5,TRBV18,CASSPPAGQETQYF
NA,TRBJ2-7,TRBV7-9,CASSRSTGIRGEQYF
NA,TRBJ2-1,TRBV4-2,CASSQVWRLYNEQFF
TRBD2,TRBJ2-5,TRBV7-3,CASSLGGARPSETQYF
NA,TRBJ2-7,TRBV7-9,CASSVVSYEQYF
TRBD2,TRBJ2-7,TRBV5-1,CASSLATSGPYEQYF
NA,TRBJ2-1,TRBV28,CASSLWTKYNEQFF
TRBD1,TRBJ2-1,TRBV10-1,CASSKQGRDEQFF